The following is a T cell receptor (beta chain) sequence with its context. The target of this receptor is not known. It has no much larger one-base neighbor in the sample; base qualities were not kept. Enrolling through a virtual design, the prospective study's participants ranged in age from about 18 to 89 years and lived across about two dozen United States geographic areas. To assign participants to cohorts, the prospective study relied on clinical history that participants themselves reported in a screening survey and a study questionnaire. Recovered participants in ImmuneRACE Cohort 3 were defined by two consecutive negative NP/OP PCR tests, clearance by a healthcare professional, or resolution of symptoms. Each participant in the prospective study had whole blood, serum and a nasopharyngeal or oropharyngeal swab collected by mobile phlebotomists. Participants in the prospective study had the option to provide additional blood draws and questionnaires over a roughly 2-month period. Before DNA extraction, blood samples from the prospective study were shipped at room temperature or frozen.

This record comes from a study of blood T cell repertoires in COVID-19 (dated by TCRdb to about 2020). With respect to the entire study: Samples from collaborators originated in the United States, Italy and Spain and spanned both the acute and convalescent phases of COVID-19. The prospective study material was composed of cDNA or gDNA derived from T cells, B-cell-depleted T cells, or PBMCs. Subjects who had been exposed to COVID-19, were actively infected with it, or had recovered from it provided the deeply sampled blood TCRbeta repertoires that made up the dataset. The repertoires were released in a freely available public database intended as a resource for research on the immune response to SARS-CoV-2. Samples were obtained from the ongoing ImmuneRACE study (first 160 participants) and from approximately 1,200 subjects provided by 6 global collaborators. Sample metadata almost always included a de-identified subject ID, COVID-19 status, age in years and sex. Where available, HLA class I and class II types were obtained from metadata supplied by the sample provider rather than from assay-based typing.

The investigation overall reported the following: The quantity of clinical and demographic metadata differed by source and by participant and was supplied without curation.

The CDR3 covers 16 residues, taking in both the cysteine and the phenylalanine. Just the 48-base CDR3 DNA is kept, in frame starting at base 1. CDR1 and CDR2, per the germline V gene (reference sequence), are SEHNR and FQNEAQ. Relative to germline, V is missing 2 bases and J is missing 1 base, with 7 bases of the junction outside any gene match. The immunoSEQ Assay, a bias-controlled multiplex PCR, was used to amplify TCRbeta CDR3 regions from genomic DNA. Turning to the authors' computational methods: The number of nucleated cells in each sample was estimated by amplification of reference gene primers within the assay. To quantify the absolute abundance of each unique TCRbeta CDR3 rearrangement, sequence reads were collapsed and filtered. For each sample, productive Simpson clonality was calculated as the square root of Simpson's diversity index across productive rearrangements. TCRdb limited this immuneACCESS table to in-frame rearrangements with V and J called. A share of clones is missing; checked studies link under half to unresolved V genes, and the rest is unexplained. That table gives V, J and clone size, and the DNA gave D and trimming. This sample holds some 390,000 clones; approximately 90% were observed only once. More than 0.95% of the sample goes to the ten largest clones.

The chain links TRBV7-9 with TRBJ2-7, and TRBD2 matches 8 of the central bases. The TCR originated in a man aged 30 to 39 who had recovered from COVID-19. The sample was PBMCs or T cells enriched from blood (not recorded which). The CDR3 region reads CASSLKVSGSSYEQYF. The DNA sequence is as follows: TGTGCCAGCAGCTTAAAAGTCAGCGGGAGTTCCTACGAGCAGTACTTC.